These T cell receptor beta chains were read from a single sample in a study of response to subunit inactivated influenza vaccine. TCRdb analysed the RT-PCR reads with MiXCR anew, one entry per CDR3 protein. The sample lists roughly 790,000 distinct CDR3 sequences, 21% occurring once. The material sequenced was PBMCs from blood, taken roughly 5 days after vaccination. Source of these receptors: a man aged 50-59 years who received an inactivated influenza vaccine. Each CDR3 is given with its conserved first and last residue. Fields, in order: J gene, D gene, V gene, clone size, CDR3 protein, CDR3 DNA. D genes are given only for firm matches. Where a row states a size, it is once, few, many or the class of an expanded clone; other rows omit it.

j_call: TRBJ1-5
d_call: -
v_call: TRBV29-1
clone_size: -
cdr3_aa: CSVLTGINQPQHF
cdr3_nt: TGCAGCGTCTTAACAGGGATCAATCAGCCCCAGCATTTT

j_call: TRBJ1-5
d_call: -
v_call: TRBV12-3/TRBV12-4
clone_size: few
cdr3_aa: CASSLPGAGQPQHF
cdr3_nt: TGTGCCAGCAGTTTACCAGGGGCTGGACAGCCCCAGCATTTT

j_call: TRBJ2-7
d_call: -
v_call: TRBV24-1
clone_size: -
cdr3_aa: CATGTSFSYEQYF
cdr3_nt: TGTGCCACCGGGACATCATTTTCCTACGAGCAGTACTTC

j_call: TRBJ1-6
d_call: -
v_call: TRBV20-1
clone_size: few
cdr3_aa: CSARGNGPSASPLHF
cdr3_nt: TGCAGTGCTAGAGGGAACGGTCCCTCGGCTTCACCCCTCCACTTT

j_call: TRBJ2-3
d_call: -
v_call: TRBV7-9
clone_size: -
cdr3_aa: CASSLASGDGTDTQYF
cdr3_nt: TGTGCCAGCAGCTTAGCGTCCGGGGACGGCACAGATACGCAGTATTTT

j_call: TRBJ2-7
d_call: -
v_call: TRBV5-1
clone_size: few
cdr3_aa: CASSLSAFRSYEQYF
cdr3_nt: TGCGCCAGCAGCTTAAGTGCTTTTCGCTCCTACGAGCAGTACTTC

j_call: TRBJ2-5
d_call: -
v_call: TRBV12-3/TRBV12-4
clone_size: many
cdr3_aa: CASSRRGLQETQYF
cdr3_nt: TGTGCCAGCAGCCGACGGGGACTTCAAGAGACCCAGTACTTC

j_call: TRBJ2-3
d_call: TRBD2
v_call: TRBV29-1
clone_size: -
cdr3_aa: CSVEDSGGAPDTQYF
cdr3_nt: TGCAGCGTTGAAGATAGCGGGGGGGCCCCAGATACGCAGTATTTT

j_call: TRBJ2-5
d_call: -
v_call: TRBV29-1
clone_size: few
cdr3_aa: CSGLGDHQETQYF
cdr3_nt: TGCAGCGGATTAGGGGATCACCAAGAGACCCAGTACTTC

j_call: TRBJ1-6
d_call: -
v_call: TRBV7-8
clone_size: -
cdr3_aa: CASGLRGTSSDSPLHF
cdr3_nt: TGTGCCAGCGGACTCCGGGGCACTTCTTCGGATTCACCCCTCCACTTT

j_call: TRBJ2-3
d_call: -
v_call: TRBV10-3
clone_size: few
cdr3_aa: CAISVTSTDTQYF
cdr3_nt: TGTGCCATCAGTGTGACTAGCACAGATACGCAGTATTTT

j_call: TRBJ1-2
d_call: -
v_call: TRBV12-3/TRBV12-4
clone_size: -
cdr3_aa: CASSFASSYGYTF
cdr3_nt: TGTGCCAGCAGTTTCGCATCTTCCTATGGCTACACCTTC

j_call: TRBJ2-7
d_call: -
v_call: TRBV7-9
clone_size: -
cdr3_aa: CASSLYDYHSYEQYF
cdr3_nt: TGTGCCAGCAGCTTATACGACTACCACTCCTACGAGCAGTACTTC

j_call: TRBJ2-7
d_call: TRBD1
v_call: TRBV7-2
clone_size: -
cdr3_aa: CASSYSGTGSSYEQYF
cdr3_nt: TGTGCCAGCAGCTACTCCGGGACAGGGAGCTCCTACGAGCAGTACTTC

j_call: TRBJ2-7
d_call: -
v_call: TRBV20-1
clone_size: few
cdr3_aa: CSATGTVAYEQYF
cdr3_nt: TGCAGTGCCACCGGGACGGTAGCCTACGAGCAGTACTTC

j_call: TRBJ1-6
d_call: -
v_call: TRBV5-1
clone_size: -
cdr3_aa: CASRRGDYNNSPLHF
cdr3_nt: TGCGCCAGCAGGAGGGGGGATTACAATAATTCACCCCTCCACTTT

j_call: TRBJ2-1
d_call: TRBD1
v_call: TRBV20-1
clone_size: -
cdr3_aa: CSARRHRDREYNEQFF
cdr3_nt: TGCAGTGCTAGACGTCACCGGGACAGGGAATACAATGAGCAGTTCTTC

j_call: TRBJ2-2
d_call: TRBD2
v_call: TRBV7-2
clone_size: -
cdr3_aa: CASSLNSGGMTGELFF
cdr3_nt: TGTGCCAGCAGCTTAAACTCGGGAGGAATGACCGGGGAGCTGTTTTTT

j_call: TRBJ1-5
d_call: -
v_call: TRBV4-3
clone_size: -
cdr3_aa: CASSQDLVSNQPQHF
cdr3_nt: TGCGCCAGCAGCCAAGATTTGGTTAGCAATCAGCCCCAGCATTTT

j_call: TRBJ2-1
d_call: -
v_call: TRBV5-1
clone_size: few
cdr3_aa: CASSLGRTNEQFF
cdr3_nt: TGCGCCAGCAGCTTGGGCAGGACCAATGAGCAGTTCTTC

j_call: TRBJ2-2
d_call: -
v_call: TRBV7-2
clone_size: -
cdr3_aa: CASSKQGGGELFF
cdr3_nt: TGTGCCAGCAGCAAGCAGGGTGGGGGGGAGCTGTTTTTT

j_call: TRBJ2-7
d_call: -
v_call: TRBV7-9
clone_size: -
cdr3_aa: CASSLLGAQNEQYF
cdr3_nt: TGTGCCAGCAGCTTGTTGGGGGCGCAAAACGAGCAGTACTTC

j_call: TRBJ2-2
d_call: TRBD1
v_call: TRBV7-6
clone_size: -
cdr3_aa: CASSPGGQGIAGELFF
cdr3_nt: TGTGCCAGCAGCCCAGGGGGACAGGGGATCGCCGGGGAGCTGTTTTTT

j_call: TRBJ1-4
d_call: TRBD1
v_call: TRBV5-1
clone_size: few
cdr3_aa: CASTRDRGGRNEKLFF
cdr3_nt: TGCGCCAGCACTCGTGACAGGGGGGGACGGAATGAAAAACTGTTTTTT

j_call: TRBJ2-3
d_call: TRBD2
v_call: TRBV6-1
clone_size: -
cdr3_aa: CASSSGTSGGPSTDTQYF
cdr3_nt: TGTGCCAGCAGCTCCGGGACTAGCGGGGGGCCTAGCACAGATACGCAGTATTTT

j_call: TRBJ2-7
d_call: -
v_call: TRBV12-3/TRBV12-4
clone_size: many
cdr3_aa: CASSPLRDKEQYF
cdr3_nt: TGTGCCAGCAGTCCCCTTCGGGACAAGGAGCAGTACTTC

j_call: TRBJ1-2
d_call: -
v_call: TRBV12-3/TRBV12-4
clone_size: few
cdr3_aa: CASSLAPHYGYTF
cdr3_nt: TGTGCCAGCAGTTTAGCGCCCCACTATGGCTACACCTTC

j_call: TRBJ2-7
d_call: TRBD2
v_call: TRBV5-1
clone_size: few
cdr3_aa: CASSGSSGVPYEQYF
cdr3_nt: TGCGCCAGCAGCGGCTCTAGCGGGGTTCCCTACGAGCAGTACTTC

j_call: TRBJ1-1
d_call: -
v_call: TRBV20-1
clone_size: -
cdr3_aa: CSLREGLGEAFF
cdr3_nt: TGCAGCCTGCGTGAGGGGCTTGGTGAAGCTTTCTTT

j_call: TRBJ1-6
d_call: -
v_call: TRBV10-2
clone_size: few
cdr3_aa: CASSEVRSSYNSPLHF
cdr3_nt: TGCGCCAGCAGTGAGGTCCGGAGCTCCTATAATTCACCCCTCCACTTT

j_call: TRBJ2-1
d_call: -
v_call: TRBV28
clone_size: -
cdr3_aa: CAIGPVTGGIGTSADNEQFF
cdr3_nt: TGTGCCATCGGCCCCGTGACAGGGGGCATCGGGACTAGCGCCGACAATGAGCAGTTCTTC

j_call: TRBJ2-2
d_call: -
v_call: TRBV29-1
clone_size: many
cdr3_aa: CSVGAQGIGELFF
cdr3_nt: TGCAGCGTTGGAGCTCAGGGGATCGGGGAGCTGTTTTTT

j_call: TRBJ2-1
d_call: TRBD2
v_call: TRBV20-1
clone_size: -
cdr3_aa: CSARAASGSANEQFF
cdr3_nt: TGCAGTGCTAGAGCGGCTAGCGGGAGTGCAAATGAGCAGTTCTTC

j_call: TRBJ2-5
d_call: TRBD2
v_call: TRBV7-9
clone_size: -
cdr3_aa: CASINIGRETQYF
cdr3_nt: TGTGCCAGCATCAACATCGGGAGGGAGACCCAGTACTTC

j_call: TRBJ2-7
d_call: TRBD2
v_call: TRBV25-1
clone_size: few
cdr3_aa: CASSGGTSGPSYEQYF
cdr3_nt: TGTGCCAGCAGTGGCGGGACTAGCGGGCCCTCCTACGAGCAGTACTTC

j_call: TRBJ2-1
d_call: -
v_call: TRBV21-1
clone_size: -
cdr3_aa: CASSKTSGGLYNEQFF
cdr3_nt: TGTGCCAGCAGCAAAACTAGCGGGGGGTTGTACAATGAGCAGTTCTTC

j_call: TRBJ2-1
d_call: TRBD2
v_call: TRBV7-8
clone_size: -
cdr3_aa: CASSLIPSGKYNEQFF
cdr3_nt: TGTGCCAGCAGCTTGATCCCTAGCGGTAAATACAATGAGCAGTTCTTC

j_call: TRBJ2-1
d_call: -
v_call: TRBV11-1
clone_size: few
cdr3_aa: CASSPVGGKDRSYNEQFF
cdr3_nt: TGTGCCAGCAGCCCCGTAGGGGGTAAGGATCGCTCCTACAATGAGCAGTTCTTC

j_call: TRBJ1-5
d_call: -
v_call: TRBV2
clone_size: -
cdr3_aa: CASSERAFGNQPQHF
cdr3_nt: TGTGCCAGCAGTGAAAGGGCATTCGGCAATCAGCCCCAGCATTTT

j_call: TRBJ2-5
d_call: -
v_call: TRBV5-1
clone_size: few
cdr3_aa: CASSDRGTQYF
cdr3_nt: TGCGCCAGCAGCGACCGGGGAACCCAGTACTTC

j_call: TRBJ2-5
d_call: -
v_call: TRBV7-2
clone_size: few
cdr3_aa: CASSLAFQPRTQYF
cdr3_nt: TGTGCCAGCAGCTTAGCTTTTCAGCCCAGGACCCAGTACTTC

j_call: TRBJ2-7
d_call: TRBD1
v_call: TRBV7-7
clone_size: -
cdr3_aa: CAALTGVDEQYF
cdr3_nt: TGTGCCGCCCTGACAGGGGTCGACGAGCAGTACTTC

j_call: TRBJ2-2
d_call: TRBD1
v_call: TRBV4-1
clone_size: -
cdr3_aa: CASSQPGQGARELFF
cdr3_nt: TGCGCCAGCAGCCAACCGGGACAGGGGGCGAGGGAGCTGTTTTTT

j_call: TRBJ1-4
d_call: -
v_call: TRBV7-2
clone_size: -
cdr3_aa: CASSLVGASNEKLFF
cdr3_nt: TGTGCCAGCAGCTTAGTCGGAGCCTCTAATGAAAAACTGTTTTTT

j_call: TRBJ2-1
d_call: TRBD1
v_call: TRBV7-9
clone_size: once
cdr3_aa: CASSVPGQRYNEQFF
cdr3_nt: TGTGCCAGCAGCGTCCCGGGACAGCGGTACAATGAGCAGTTCTTC